One T cell receptor (beta chain) is described in this entry. The record originates from a study of blood T cell repertoires in COVID-19. Study summary: Some COVID-19 samples were acute and others convalescent; all came from the United States, Italy and Spain. PBMCs, B-cell-depleted T cells, or T cells provided the cDNA or gDNA that made up the material.

V was clipped by 5 bases and J by 7 bases; unmatched bases: 3. The length of the CDR3 is 14 residues. CDR1 and CDR2 (germline): SGHTA, FQGNSA. Measured with immunoSEQ multiplex PCR; TCRdb has only the in-frame clones, and not every one. The repertoire has 200,000 to 250,000 clones, approximately 81% of them found once; the top ten carry around 0.89%. The J gene is TRBJ2-3, the V gene TRBV7-2; 13 nucleotides match TRBD2. The clonotype originates from a man aged 40-55 years with acute or convalescent COVID-19. Input material: peripheral blood. The CDR3 DNA is TGTGCCAGCAGCACTAGCGGGGGGGCCTATACGCAGTATTTT. Its translation is CASSTSGGAYTQYF.